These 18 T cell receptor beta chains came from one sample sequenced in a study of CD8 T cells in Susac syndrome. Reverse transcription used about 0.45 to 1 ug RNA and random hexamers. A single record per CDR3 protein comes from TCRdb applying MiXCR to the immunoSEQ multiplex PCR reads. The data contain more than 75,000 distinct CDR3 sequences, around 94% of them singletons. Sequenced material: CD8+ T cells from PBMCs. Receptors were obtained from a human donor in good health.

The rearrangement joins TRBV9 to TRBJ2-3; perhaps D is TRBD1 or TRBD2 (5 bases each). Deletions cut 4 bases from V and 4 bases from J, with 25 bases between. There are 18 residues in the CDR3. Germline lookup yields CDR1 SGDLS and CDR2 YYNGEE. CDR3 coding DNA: TGTGCCAGCAGCCCCGAAAAGAAGTCCTCGGGGCGCGCAGATACGCAGTATTTT. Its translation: CASSPEKKSSGRADTQYF.

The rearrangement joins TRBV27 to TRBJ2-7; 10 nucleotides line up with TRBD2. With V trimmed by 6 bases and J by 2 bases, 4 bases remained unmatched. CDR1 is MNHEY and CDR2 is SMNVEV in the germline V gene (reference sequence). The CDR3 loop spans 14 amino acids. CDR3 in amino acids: CASRGSGGAYEQYF. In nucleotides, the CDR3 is TGTGCCAGCAGAGGAAGCGGGGGGGCCTACGAGCAGTACTTC.

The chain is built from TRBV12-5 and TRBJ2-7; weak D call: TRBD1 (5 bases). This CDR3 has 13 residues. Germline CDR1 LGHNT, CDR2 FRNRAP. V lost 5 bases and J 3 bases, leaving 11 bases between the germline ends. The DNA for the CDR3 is TGTGCTAGTGGTCCTTCAGGGCTCTACGAGCAGTACTTC. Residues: CASGPSGLYEQYF. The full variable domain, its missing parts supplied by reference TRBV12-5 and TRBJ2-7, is DARVTQTPRHKVTEMGQEVTMRCQPILGHNTVFWYRQTMMQGLELLAYFRNRAPLDDSGMPKDRFSAEMPDATLATLKIQPSEPRDSAVYFCASGPSGLYEQYFGPGTRLTVT.

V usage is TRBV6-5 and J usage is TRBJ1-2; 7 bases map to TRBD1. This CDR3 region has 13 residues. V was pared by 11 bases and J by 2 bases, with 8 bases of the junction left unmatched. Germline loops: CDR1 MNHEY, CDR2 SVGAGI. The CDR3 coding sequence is TGTGCCTGCCGGACAGGTCTGAACTATGGCTACACCTTC. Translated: CACRTGLNYGYTF.

CDR3 loop: CASSQISTTNYGYTF. CDR3 bases: TGCGCCAGCAGCCAAATCTCTACTACTAACTATGGCTACACCTTC. This chain uses TRBV4-1 with TRBJ1-2, with no clear D. The CDR3 runs 15 residues. The germline V gene has CDR1 MGHRA and CDR2 YSYEKL. Trimming took off 2 bases at V and 0 bases at J, with 10 bases between the two ends.

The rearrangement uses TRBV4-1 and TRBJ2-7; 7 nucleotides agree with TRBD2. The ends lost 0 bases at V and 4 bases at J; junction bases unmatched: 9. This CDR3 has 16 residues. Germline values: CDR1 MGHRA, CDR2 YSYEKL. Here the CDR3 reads CASSQDPTWEGYEQYF. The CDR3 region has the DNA TGCGCCAGCAGCCAAGACCCGACCTGGGAGGGGTACGAGCAGTACTTC.

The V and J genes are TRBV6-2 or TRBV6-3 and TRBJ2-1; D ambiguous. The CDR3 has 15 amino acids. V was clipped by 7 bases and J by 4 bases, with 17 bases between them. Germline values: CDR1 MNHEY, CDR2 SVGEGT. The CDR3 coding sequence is TGTGCCAGCAAGCCCCAAGGTCGAACGTACAATGAGCAGTTCTTC. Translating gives CASKPQGRTYNEQFF.

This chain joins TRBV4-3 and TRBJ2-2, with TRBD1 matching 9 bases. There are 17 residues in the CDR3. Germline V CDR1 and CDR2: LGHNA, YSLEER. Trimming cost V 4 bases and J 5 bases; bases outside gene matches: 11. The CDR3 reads CASSRRGQGPGTGELFF. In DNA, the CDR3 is TGCGCCAGCAGCCGCCGAGGACAGGGGCCGGGGACCGGGGAGCTGTTTTTT.

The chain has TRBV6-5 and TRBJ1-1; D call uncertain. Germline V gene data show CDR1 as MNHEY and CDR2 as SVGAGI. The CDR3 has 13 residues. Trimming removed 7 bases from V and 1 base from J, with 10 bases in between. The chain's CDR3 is CASIEAGNTEAFF. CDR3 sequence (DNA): TGTGCCAGCATTGAGGCGGGGAACACTGAAGCTTTCTTT.

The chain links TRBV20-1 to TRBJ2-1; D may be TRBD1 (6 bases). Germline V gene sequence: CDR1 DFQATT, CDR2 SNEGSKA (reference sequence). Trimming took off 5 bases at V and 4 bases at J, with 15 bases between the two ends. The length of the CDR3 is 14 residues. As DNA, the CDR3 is TGCAGTGCTCTCAGGGGCACCAATTACAATGAGCAGTTCTTC. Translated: CSALRGTNYNEQFF.

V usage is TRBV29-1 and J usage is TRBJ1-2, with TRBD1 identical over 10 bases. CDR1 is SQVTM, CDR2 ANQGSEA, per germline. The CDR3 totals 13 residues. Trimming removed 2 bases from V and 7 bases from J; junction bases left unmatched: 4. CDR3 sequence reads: CSVESRDRGGYTF. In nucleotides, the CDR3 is TGCAGCGTTGAATCCCGGGACAGGGGTGGCTACACCTTC.

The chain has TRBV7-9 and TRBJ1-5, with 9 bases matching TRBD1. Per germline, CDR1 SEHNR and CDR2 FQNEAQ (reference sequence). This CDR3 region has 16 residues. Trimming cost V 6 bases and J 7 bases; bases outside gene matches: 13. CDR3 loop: CASSHTQQGADQPQHF. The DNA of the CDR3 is TGTGCCAGCAGTCATACACAACAGGGGGCCGACCAGCCCCAGCATTTT. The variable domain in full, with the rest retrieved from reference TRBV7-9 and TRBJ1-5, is DTGVSQNPRHKITKRGQNVTFRCDPISEHNRLYWYRQTLGQGPEFLTYFQNEAQLEKSRLLSDRFSAERPKGSFSTLEIQRTEQGDSAMYLCASSHTQQGADQPQHFGDGTRLSIL.

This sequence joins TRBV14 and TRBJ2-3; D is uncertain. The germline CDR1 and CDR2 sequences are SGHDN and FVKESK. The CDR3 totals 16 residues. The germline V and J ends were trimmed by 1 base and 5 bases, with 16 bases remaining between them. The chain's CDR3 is CASSQGQALWEDTQYF. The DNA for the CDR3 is TGTGCCAGCAGCCAAGGGCAGGCCCTTTGGGAAGATACGCAGTATTTT.

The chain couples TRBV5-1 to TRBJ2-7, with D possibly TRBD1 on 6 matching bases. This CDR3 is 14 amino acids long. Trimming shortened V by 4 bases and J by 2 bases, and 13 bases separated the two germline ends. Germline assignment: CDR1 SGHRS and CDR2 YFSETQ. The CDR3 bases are TGCGCCAGCAGCATCGGACAGCCCCCCTACGAGCAGTACTTC. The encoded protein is CASSIGQPPYEQYF.

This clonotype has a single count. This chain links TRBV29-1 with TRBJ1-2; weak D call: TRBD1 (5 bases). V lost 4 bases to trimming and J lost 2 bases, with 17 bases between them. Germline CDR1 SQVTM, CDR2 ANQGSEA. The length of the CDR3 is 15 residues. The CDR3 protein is CSVVGDGHRNYGYTF. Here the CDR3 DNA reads TGCAGCGTTGTGGGGGACGGACACCGGAACTATGGCTACACCTTC.

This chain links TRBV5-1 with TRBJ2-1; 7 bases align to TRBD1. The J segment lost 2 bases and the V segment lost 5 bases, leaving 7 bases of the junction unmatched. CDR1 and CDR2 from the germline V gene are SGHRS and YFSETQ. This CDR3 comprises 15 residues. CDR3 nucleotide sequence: TGCGCCAGCAGTAACCGGGACAGACCCTACAATGAGCAGTTCTTC. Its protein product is CASSNRDRPYNEQFF.

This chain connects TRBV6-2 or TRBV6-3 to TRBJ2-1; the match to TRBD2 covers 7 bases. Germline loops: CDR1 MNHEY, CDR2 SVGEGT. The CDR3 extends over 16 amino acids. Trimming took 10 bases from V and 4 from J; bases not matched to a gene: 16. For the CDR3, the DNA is TGTGCCACCGACGCTGGGGCTAGCGGACTTTACAATGAGCAGTTCTTC. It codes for CATDAGASGLYNEQFF.

CDR3 protein: CASSLGTGKSQPQHF. The CDR3 nucleotides read TGTGCCAGCAGCCTGGGGACAGGGAAAAGTCAGCCCCAGCATTTT. The chain couples TRBV7-9 to TRBJ1-5; 9 nucleotides align to TRBD1. This CDR3 comprises 15 residues. V dropped 5 bases and J dropped 6; count of bases not matched to a gene: 8. The V gene's germline CDR1 is SEHNR and CDR2 FQNEAQ (reference sequence).